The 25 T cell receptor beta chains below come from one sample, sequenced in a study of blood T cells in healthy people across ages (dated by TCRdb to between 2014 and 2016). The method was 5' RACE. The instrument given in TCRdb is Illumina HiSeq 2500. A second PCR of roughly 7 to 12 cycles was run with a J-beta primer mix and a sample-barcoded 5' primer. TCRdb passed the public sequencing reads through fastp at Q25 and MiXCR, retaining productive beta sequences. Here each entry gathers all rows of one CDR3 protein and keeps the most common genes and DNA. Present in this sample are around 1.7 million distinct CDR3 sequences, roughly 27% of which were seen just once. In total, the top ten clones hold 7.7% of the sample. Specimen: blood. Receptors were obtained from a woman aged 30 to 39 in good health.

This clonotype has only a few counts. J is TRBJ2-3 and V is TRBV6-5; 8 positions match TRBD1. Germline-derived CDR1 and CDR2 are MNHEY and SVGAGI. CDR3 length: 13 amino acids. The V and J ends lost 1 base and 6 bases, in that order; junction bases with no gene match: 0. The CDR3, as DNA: TGTGCCAGCAGTTACTGGGACAGGGATACGCAGTATTTT. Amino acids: CASSYWDRDTQYF.

The CDR3 spells CASSQVKDLAGGYNEQFF. The CDR3 DNA follows: TGTGCCAGCAGCCAAGTGAAGGACTTAGCGGGGGGGTACAATGAGCAGTTCTTC. This chain connects TRBV14 to TRBJ2-1, with 11 nucleotides matching TRBD2. Germline values: CDR1 SGHDN, CDR2 FVKESK. J was trimmed by 4 bases and V by 1 base; bases with no gene match: 9. The CDR3 totals 18 residues.

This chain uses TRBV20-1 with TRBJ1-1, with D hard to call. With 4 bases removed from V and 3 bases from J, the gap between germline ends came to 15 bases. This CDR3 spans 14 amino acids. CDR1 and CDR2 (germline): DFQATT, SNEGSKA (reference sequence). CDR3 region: CSAKKRVRYTEAFF. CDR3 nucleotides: TGCAGTGCTAAGAAGAGGGTCAGATACACTGAAGCTTTCTTT.

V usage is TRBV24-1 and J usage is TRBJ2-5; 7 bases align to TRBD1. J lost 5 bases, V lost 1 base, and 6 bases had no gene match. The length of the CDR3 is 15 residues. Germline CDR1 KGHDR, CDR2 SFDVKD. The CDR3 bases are TGTGCCACCAGTGATTTTAGGGGGCTCAGGGAGACCCAGTACTTC. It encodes CATSDFRGLRETQYF.

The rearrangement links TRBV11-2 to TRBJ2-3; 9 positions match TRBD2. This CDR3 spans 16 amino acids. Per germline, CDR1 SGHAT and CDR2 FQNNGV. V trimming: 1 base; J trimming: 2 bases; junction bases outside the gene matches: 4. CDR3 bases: TGTGCCAGCAGCTTAGGTAGCGGGAGAAACACAGATACGCAGTATTTT. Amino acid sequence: CASSLGSGRNTDTQYF.

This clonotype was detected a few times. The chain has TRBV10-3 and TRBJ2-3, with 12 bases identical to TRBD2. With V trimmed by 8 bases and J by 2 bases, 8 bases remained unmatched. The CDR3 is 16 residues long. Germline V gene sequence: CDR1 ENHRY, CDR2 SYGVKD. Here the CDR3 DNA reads TGTGCCATCGGGGCGGGACTAGCGGGTTTCACAGATACGCAGTATTTT. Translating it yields CAIGAGLAGFTDTQYF.

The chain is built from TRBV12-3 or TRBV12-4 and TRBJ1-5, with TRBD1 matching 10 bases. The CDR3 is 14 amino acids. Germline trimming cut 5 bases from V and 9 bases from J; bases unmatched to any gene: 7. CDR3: CASSPTGGPRPQHF. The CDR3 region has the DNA TGTGCCAGCAGTCCGACAGGGGGCCCTAGGCCCCAGCATTTT.

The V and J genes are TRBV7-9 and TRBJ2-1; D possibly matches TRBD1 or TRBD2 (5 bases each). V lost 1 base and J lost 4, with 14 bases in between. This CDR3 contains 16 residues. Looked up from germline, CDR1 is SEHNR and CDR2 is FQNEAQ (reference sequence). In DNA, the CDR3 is TGTGCCAGCAGCTTAGTGGCAGGGAGTAGGTACAATGAGCAGTTCTTC. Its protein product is CASSLVAGSRYNEQFF.

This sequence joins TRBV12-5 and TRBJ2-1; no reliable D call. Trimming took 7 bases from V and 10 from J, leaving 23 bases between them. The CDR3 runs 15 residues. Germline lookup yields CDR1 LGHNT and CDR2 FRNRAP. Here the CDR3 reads CASALAPPRTKEQFF. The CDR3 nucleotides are TGTGCTAGTGCTCTGGCCCCTCCCAGAACTAAAGAGCAGTTCTTC.

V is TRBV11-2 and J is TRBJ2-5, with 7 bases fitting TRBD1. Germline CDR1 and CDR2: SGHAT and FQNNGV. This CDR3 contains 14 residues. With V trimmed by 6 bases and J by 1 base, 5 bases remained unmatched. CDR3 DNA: TGTGCCAGCAGAAAGTGGGACAGCCAAGAGACCCAGTACTTC. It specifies CASRKWDSQETQYF.

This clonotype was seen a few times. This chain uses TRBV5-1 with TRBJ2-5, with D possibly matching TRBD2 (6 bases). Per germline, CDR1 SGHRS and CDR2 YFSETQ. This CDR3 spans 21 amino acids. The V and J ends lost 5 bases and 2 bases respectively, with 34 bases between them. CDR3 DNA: TGCGCCAGCAGGAATTGGCCAACGCGACGGAGTGGGGGGACCGGTCAAGAGACCCAGTACTTC. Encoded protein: CASRNWPTRRSGGTGQETQYF.

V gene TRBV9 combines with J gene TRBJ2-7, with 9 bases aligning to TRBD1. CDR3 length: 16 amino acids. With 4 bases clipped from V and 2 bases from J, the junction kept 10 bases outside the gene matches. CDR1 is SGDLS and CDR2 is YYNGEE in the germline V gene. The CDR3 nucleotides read TGTGCCAGCAGCCCTGGGACAGGGAAGAGGGCCTACGAGCAGTACTTC. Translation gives CASSPGTGKRAYEQYF.

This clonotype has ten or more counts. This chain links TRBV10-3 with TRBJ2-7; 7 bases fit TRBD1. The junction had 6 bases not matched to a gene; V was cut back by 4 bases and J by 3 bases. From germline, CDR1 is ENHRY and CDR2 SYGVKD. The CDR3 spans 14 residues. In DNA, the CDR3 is TGTGCCATCAGTGGGGTCAGGGGGAACTACGAGCAGTACTTC. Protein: CAISGVRGNYEQYF.

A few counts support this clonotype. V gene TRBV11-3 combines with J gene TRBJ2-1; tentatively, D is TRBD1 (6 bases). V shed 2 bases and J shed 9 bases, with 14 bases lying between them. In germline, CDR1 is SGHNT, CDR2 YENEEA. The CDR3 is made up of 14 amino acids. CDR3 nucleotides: TGTGCCAGCAGCTTAACCGGGACAATCGGTGAGCAGTTCTTC. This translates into CASSLTGTIGEQFF.

DNA of the CDR3: TGTGCCAGCAGCTTAAGTGACACCCCAGTAAAGTACTTC. It yields the protein CASSLSDTPVKYF. The chain carries TRBV11-2 and TRBJ2-7; the D is unclear. The germline V gene encodes CDR1 SGHAT and CDR2 FQNNGV. V was trimmed by 2 bases and J by 11 bases, leaving 16 bases between them. The CDR3 contains 13 residues. Based on the CDR3 plus reference TRBV11-2 and TRBJ2-7, the full variable domain is EAGVAQSPRYKIIEKRQSVAFWCNPISGHATLYWYQQILGQGPKLLIQFQNNGVVDDSQLPKDRFSAERLKGVDSTLKIQPAKLEDSAVYLCASSLSDTPVKYFGPGTRLTVT.

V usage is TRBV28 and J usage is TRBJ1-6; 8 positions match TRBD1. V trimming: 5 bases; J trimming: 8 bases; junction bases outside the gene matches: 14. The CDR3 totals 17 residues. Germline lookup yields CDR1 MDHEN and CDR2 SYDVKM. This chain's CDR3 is CASSPPGQGGSDSPLHF. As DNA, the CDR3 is TGTGCCAGCAGTCCCCCCGGACAGGGAGGCTCTGATTCACCCCTCCACTTT.

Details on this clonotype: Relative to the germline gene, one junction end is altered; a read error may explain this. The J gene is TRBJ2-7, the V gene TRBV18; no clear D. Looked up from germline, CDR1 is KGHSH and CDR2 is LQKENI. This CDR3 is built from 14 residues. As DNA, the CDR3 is TGTGCCAGCTCACCGTTAGGTGGATCCTCCGAGCAGTACTTC. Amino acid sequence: CASSPLGGSSEQYF.

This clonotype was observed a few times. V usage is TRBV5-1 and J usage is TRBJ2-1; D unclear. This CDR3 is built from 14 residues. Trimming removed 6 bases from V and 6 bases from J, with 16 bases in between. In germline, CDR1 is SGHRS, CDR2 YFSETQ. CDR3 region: CASTWAGNFNEQFF. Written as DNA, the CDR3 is TGCGCCAGCACTTGGGCAGGCAACTTCAATGAGCAGTTCTTC.

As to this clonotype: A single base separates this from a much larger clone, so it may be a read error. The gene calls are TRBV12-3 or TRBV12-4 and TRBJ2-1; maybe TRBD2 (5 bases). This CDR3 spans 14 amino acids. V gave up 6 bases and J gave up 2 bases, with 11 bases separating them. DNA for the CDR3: TGTGCCAGCAGGACTAACGGAACCTACAATGAGCAGTTCTTC. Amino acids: CASRTNGTYNEQFF.

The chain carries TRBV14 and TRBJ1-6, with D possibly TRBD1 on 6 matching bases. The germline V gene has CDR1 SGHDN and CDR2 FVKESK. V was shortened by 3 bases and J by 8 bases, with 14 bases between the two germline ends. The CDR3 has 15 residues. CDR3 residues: CASSHYGRGDSPLHF. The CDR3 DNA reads TGTGCCAGCAGCCATTACGGCAGGGGCGATTCACCCCTCCACTTT.

DNA for the CDR3: TGTGCCAGCAGCTCCGGGGGGACTATTAGGAATGAGCAGTTCTTC. It is translated as CASSSGGTIRNEQFF. This sequence joins TRBV7-2 and TRBJ2-1; TRBD2 agrees at 7 bases. V lost 4 bases, J lost 7 bases, and 10 bases stayed unmatched. From germline, CDR1 is SGHTA and CDR2 FQGNSA. The CDR3 extends over 15 amino acids.

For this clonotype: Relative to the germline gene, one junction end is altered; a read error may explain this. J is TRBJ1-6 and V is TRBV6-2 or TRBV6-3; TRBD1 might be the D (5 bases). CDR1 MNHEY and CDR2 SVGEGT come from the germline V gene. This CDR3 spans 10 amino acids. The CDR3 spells CASGGSPRHF. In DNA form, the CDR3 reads TGTGCCAGCGGGGGTTCACCCCGCCACTTT.

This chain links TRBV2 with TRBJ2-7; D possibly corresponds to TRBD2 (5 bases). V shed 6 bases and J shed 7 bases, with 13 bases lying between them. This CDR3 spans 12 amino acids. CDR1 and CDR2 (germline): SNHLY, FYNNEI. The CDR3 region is CASRRVLEEQYF. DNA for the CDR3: TGTGCCAGCAGGCGGGTCTTGGAAGAGCAGTACTTC.

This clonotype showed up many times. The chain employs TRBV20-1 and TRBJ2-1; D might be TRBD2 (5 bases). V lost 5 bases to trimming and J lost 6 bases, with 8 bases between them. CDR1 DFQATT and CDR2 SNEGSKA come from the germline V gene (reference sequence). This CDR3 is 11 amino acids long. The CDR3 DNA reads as TGCAGTGCTTTACTAGTCAATGAGCAGTTCTTC. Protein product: CSALLVNEQFF.

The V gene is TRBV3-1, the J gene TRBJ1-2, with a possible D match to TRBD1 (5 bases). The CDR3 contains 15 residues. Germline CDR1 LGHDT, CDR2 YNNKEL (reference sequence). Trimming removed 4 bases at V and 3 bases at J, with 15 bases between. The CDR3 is CASSPARAGYYGYTF. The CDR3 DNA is TGTGCCAGCAGCCCGGCTCGGGCAGGGTACTATGGCTACACCTTC.